One sample yielded the 12 T cell receptor beta chains listed below, sequenced in a study of blood T cell repertoires in COVID-19. The data were produced by immunoSEQ multiplex PCR, yet TCRdb's version contains in-frame clones alone and is incomplete. The sample lists roughly 70,000 clones; roughly 90% were seen once. The specimen sequenced was peripheral blood. Receptors originate from a man in his fifties or sixties with COVID-19, enrolled during active disease.

The chain is built from TRBV7-6 and TRBJ2-2, with D hard to call. Germline lookup yields CDR1 SGHVS and CDR2 FNYEAQ. The V gene lost 2 bases and the J gene lost 4 bases, with 8 bases spanning the gap. CDR3 length: 14 amino acids. Here the CDR3 reads CASSLFEVTGELFF. CDR3 sequence (DNA): TGTGCCAGCAGCTTATTTGAGGTCACCGGGGAGCTGTTTTTT.

The chain is built from TRBV30 and TRBJ1-6; 7 nucleotides align to TRBD1. The CDR3 is 14 amino acids. The V gene's germline CDR1 is GTSNPN and CDR2 SVGIG (reference sequence). V gave up 4 bases and J gave up 4 bases; unmatched junction bases: 4. The CDR3 is CAWNRGLYNSPLHF. CDR3 DNA sequence: TGTGCCTGGAACAGGGGTTTGTATAATTCACCCCTCCACTTT.

The chain couples TRBV27 to TRBJ1-4, with a weak D call TRBD1 (5 bases). The CDR3 runs 14 residues. Between the trimmed V and J ends, which lost 6 bases and 8 bases, there was a span of 16 bases. Germline lookup yields CDR1 MNHEY and CDR2 SMNVEV (reference sequence). The CDR3 protein is CASSGPGQGEKLFF. For the CDR3, the DNA is TGTGCCAGCAGCGGTCCGGGCCAGGGCGAAAAACTGTTTTTT.

This clone was seen just once. The chain has TRBV6-2 or TRBV6-3 and TRBJ2-7; the match to TRBD2 covers 9 bases. Unmatched junction bases numbered 3, after V lost 1 base and J lost 2 bases. From germline, CDR1 is MNHEY and CDR2 SVGEGT. This CDR3 is built from 15 residues. Written as DNA, the CDR3 is TGTGCCAGCAGTTACTTAGCGGGAGAGACCTACGAGCAGTACGTC. This translates into CASSYLAGETYEQYV.

This sequence joins TRBV19 and TRBJ2-3; 11 bases line up with TRBD1. The V gene end was trimmed by 6 bases and the J gene end by 4 bases; junction bases not matched to a gene: 12. CDR3 length: 17 residues. Germline lookup yields CDR1 LNHDA and CDR2 SQIVND (reference sequence). CDR3 sequence reads: CASSPKTGTGGSDTQYF. The CDR3 region has the DNA TGTGCCAGTAGCCCAAAAACCGGGACAGGGGGATCAGATACGCAGTATTTT.

This chain connects TRBV6-2 or TRBV6-3 to TRBJ2-5, with D maybe TRBD2 (6 bases). V was pared by 2 bases and J by 4 bases, with 14 bases between. The CDR3 covers 15 residues. Germline V gene data show CDR1 as MNHEY and CDR2 as SVGEGT. For the CDR3, the DNA is TGTGCCAGCAGTTACGTTCGGGGGTTGGGAGAGACCCAGTACTTC. It yields the protein CASSYVRGLGETQYF.

This sequence joins TRBV14 and TRBJ2-5; D remains ambiguous. This CDR3 region has 14 residues. Germline V gene lookup returns CDR1 SGHDN and CDR2 FVKESK. Deletions cut 0 bases from V and 5 bases from J, with 10 bases between. The CDR3 loop reads CASSQDIFLETQYF. CDR3 nucleotide sequence: TGTGCCAGCAGCCAAGATATTTTCTTGGAGACCCAGTACTTC.

The chain is built from TRBV2 and TRBJ2-3; TRBD2 is a possible D gene (6 bases). The CDR3 spans 15 residues. Trimming took off 6 bases at V and 5 bases at J, with 18 bases between the two ends. The germline gives CDR1 SNHLY, CDR2 FYNNEI. The CDR3 reads CASSPYGGVKDTQYF. The DNA of the CDR3 is TGTGCCAGCAGCCCCTACGGGGGTGTAAAAGATACGCAGTATTTT.

This rearrangement joins TRBV11-2 to TRBJ2-1, with D possibly matching TRBD1 (7 bases). Trimming removed 4 bases from V and 3 bases from J, with 19 bases in between. The CDR3 sequence is 17 residues long. Germline values: CDR1 SGHAT, CDR2 FQNNGV. The CDR3 loop is CASSWRGRAGIYNEQFF. In nucleotides, the CDR3 is TGTGCCAGCAGCTGGAGGGGGCGGGCCGGAATCTACAATGAGCAGTTCTTC.

The chain has TRBV6-1 and TRBJ2-7; 7 bases fit TRBD1. The CDR3 runs to 14 residues. CDR1 is MNHNS, CDR2 SASEGT, per germline. The junction had 3 bases not matched to a gene; V was cut back by 0 bases and J by 4 bases. The CDR3 DNA reads as TGTGCCAGCAGTGAAGCCGGGACAGATTACGAGCAGTACGTC. This encodes CASSEAGTDYEQYV.

This clone was counted between two and nine times. The chain couples TRBV13 to TRBJ1-3; 8 nucleotides match TRBD1. The V segment lost 5 bases and the J segment 4 bases; nucleotides outside the gene matches: 7. Germline V lookup: CDR1 PRHDT, CDR2 FYEKMQ (reference sequence). The CDR3 spans 15 residues. The CDR3 here is CASSVGQGTGNTIYF. The DNA for the CDR3 is TGTGCCAGCAGCGTTGGACAGGGAACGGGAAACACCATATATTTT.

This sequence joins TRBV29-1 and TRBJ1-4; 9 positions agree with TRBD1. CDR1 is SQVTM, CDR2 ANQGSEA, per germline. The J segment lost 5 bases and the V segment lost 6 bases, leaving 7 bases of the junction unmatched. This CDR3 is 14 amino acids long. CDR3: CSVTRTGVNEKLFF. The DNA of the CDR3 is TGCAGCGTCACCCGGACAGGGGTAAATGAAAAACTGTTTTTT. The full variable domain, in which reference TRBV29-1 and TRBJ1-4 provide the parts outside the CDR3, is SAVISQKPSRDICQRGTSLTIQCQVDSQVTMMFWYRQQPGQSLTLIATANQGSEATYESGFVIDKFPISRPNLTFSTLTVSNMSPEDSSIYLCSVTRTGVNEKLFFGSGTQLSVL.